A single sample is the source of the 32 T cell receptor beta chains below, sequenced in a study of OX40 agonist ivuxolimab in advanced cancers. TCRdb's table, derived via immunoSEQ multiplex PCR, lists solely in-frame clones and lacks some. The sample has fewer than 20,000 clones; approximately 80% are singletons. The sequences come from CD4+ or CD8+ T cells sorted from blood, collected in a trial of the OX40 agonist ivuxolimab. These receptors were collected from an adult with an advanced solid tumor such as melanoma, head and neck, liver or kidney cancer.

The table lists this clone with a few counts. The genes are TRBV7-9 and TRBJ2-1, with D hard to call. Germline CDR1 and CDR2: SEHNR and FQNEAQ (reference sequence). There are 14 residues in the CDR3. V shed 1 base and J shed 8 bases, with 12 bases lying between them. CDR3 in DNA: TGTGCCAGCAGCTTAGGCAGGCGTGGTGATGAGCAGTTCTTC. Its translation: CASSLGRRGDEQFF.

This chain joins TRBV5-4 and TRBJ2-1; 13 nucleotides align to TRBD2. The CDR3 has 16 amino acids. V lost 4 bases and J lost 7; bases outside the gene matches: 8. Germline V gives CDR1 SGHNT, CDR2 YYREEE (reference sequence). The DNA of the CDR3 is TGTGCCAGCAGCCCAACGGGACTAGCGGGGAGGAATGAGCAGTTCTTC. Translated, it gives CASSPTGLAGRNEQFF.

The chain uses TRBV19 and TRBJ1-3; D perhaps matches TRBD1 (6 bases). Germline CDR1 reads LNHDA; CDR2 reads SQIVND (reference sequence). Deletions cut 5 bases from V and 0 bases from J, with 11 bases between. The CDR3 covers 15 residues. CDR3 sequence (DNA): TGTGCCAGTAGTCGTAGGGGGAACTCTGGAAACACCATATATTTT. Translated: CASSRRGNSGNTIYF.

This clone showed up just a few times. This chain connects TRBV27 to TRBJ2-3; TRBD2 matches 10 bases. Germline V gene data show CDR1 as MNHEY and CDR2 as SMNVEV (reference sequence). This CDR3 is built from 16 residues. V trimming: 2 bases; J trimming: 7 bases; junction bases outside the gene matches: 9. The CDR3 bases are TGTGCCAGCAGTTTACGGGCTAGCGGGGGTACCCATACGCAGTATTTT. It codes for CASSLRASGGTHTQYF.

The V and J genes are TRBV5-6 and TRBJ2-7, with D unclear. The V end lost 3 bases, the J end lost 6 bases, and 7 bases lay between the germline ends. Germline CDR1 is SGHDT and CDR2 is YYEEEE. The CDR3 runs to 11 residues. The CDR3, as DNA: TGTGCCAGCAGCTCAAGACTCGAGCAGTACTTC. Its protein product is CASSSRLEQYF.

This CDR3 reads CASSPDWGELFF. The DNA for the CDR3 is TGTGCCAGTAGCCCCGATTGGGGGGAGCTGTTTTTT. The chain has TRBV19 and TRBJ2-2; no clear D. The CDR3 spans 12 residues. The V gene lost 6 bases and the J gene lost 8 bases, with 10 bases spanning the gap. Looked up from germline, CDR1 is LNHDA and CDR2 is SQIVND (reference sequence).

The chain is built from TRBV7-2 and TRBJ1-1; 10 nucleotides match TRBD1. Germline V CDR1 and CDR2: SGHTA, FQGNSA. The CDR3 covers 16 residues. Unmatched junction bases numbered 3, after V lost 0 bases and J lost 2 bases. CDR3 residues: CASSLAGTGVNTEAFF. Here the CDR3 DNA reads TGTGCCAGCAGCTTAGCCGGGACAGGGGTCAACACTGAAGCTTTCTTT.

The chain links TRBV5-1 to TRBJ1-2; perhaps TRBD1 as D (5 bases). Germline CDR1 and CDR2: SGHRS and YFSETQ. This CDR3 is 15 amino acids long. With 0 bases removed from V and 8 bases from J, the gap between germline ends came to 17 bases. In nucleotides, the CDR3 is TGCGCCAGCAGCTTGGCCGGGACGGAGTTCGAAGGCTACACCTTC. Translating it yields CASSLAGTEFEGYTF.

The chain combines TRBV9 with TRBJ2-3; 11 nucleotides agree with TRBD2. After removal of 0 bases from V and 4 bases from J, the junction contained 1 base not matched to a gene. The CDR3 runs to 15 residues. Germline V gene lookup returns CDR1 SGDLS and CDR2 YYNGEE. As DNA, the CDR3 is TGTGCCAGCAGCGTAGTTAGCGGGGGGGCAGATACGCAGTATTTT. This sequence encodes CASSVVSGGADTQYF. Filled out from reference TRBV9 and TRBJ2-3, the complete variable domain reads DSGVTQTPKHLITATGQRVTLRCSPRSGDLSVYWYQQSLDQGLQFLIQYYNGEERAKGNILERFSAQQFPDLHSELNLSSLELGDSALYFCASSVVSGGADTQYFGPGTRLTVL.

This clone has more than one count but fewer than ten. The rearrangement links TRBV7-9 to TRBJ2-1; 10 nucleotides agree with TRBD1. V trimming: 5 bases; J trimming: 3 bases; junction bases outside the gene matches: 13. This CDR3 spans 18 amino acids. CDR1 and CDR2 (germline): SEHNR, FQNEAQ (reference sequence). This CDR3 reads CASSHLSSWDRGYNEQFF. The DNA for the CDR3 is TGTGCCAGCAGCCATCTAAGTTCTTGGGACAGGGGCTACAATGAGCAGTTCTTC.

The chain joins TRBV28 to TRBJ1-1, with D hard to call. The CDR3 spans 11 residues. V was trimmed by 3 bases and J by 5 bases, leaving 4 bases between them. Germline assignment: CDR1 MDHEN and CDR2 SYDVKM. CDR3 in amino acids: CASSFVTEAFF. The DNA of the CDR3 is TGTGCCAGCAGTTTCGTAACTGAAGCTTTCTTT.

The rearrangement uses TRBV10-3 and TRBJ2-5; D ambiguous. The germline gives CDR1 ENHRY, CDR2 SYGVKD. The germline V and J ends were trimmed by 6 bases and 3 bases, with 11 bases remaining between them. The CDR3 spans 13 residues. DNA of the CDR3: TGTGCCATCAGGAGAGAGGTAGAAGAGACCCAGTACTTC. As protein: CAIRREVEETQYF.

The rearrangement joins TRBV6-4 to TRBJ2-2; 9 positions agree with TRBD1. Germline CDR1 and CDR2: MRHNA and SNTAGT. The V gene end was trimmed by 3 bases and the J gene end by 2 bases; junction bases not matched to a gene: 10. The CDR3 has 18 residues. CDR3 coding DNA: TGTGCCAGCAGTGAAAATTTAATGGGACAGGGAAACACCGGGGAGCTGTTTTTT. Its protein product is CASSENLMGQGNTGELFF.

The V gene is TRBV10-1, the J gene TRBJ1-5; D is possibly TRBD1 (6 bases). CDR1 is WNHNN, CDR2 SYGVQD, per germline (reference sequence). Trimming took 3 bases from V and 2 from J, leaving 14 bases between them. This CDR3 comprises 16 residues. The CDR3 spells CASSETGRGGNQPQHF. For the CDR3, the DNA is TGCGCCAGCAGTGAAACGGGCAGGGGAGGCAATCAGCCCCAGCATTTT.

This clone was counted a single time. The chain is built from TRBV9 and TRBJ1-1; TRBD1 might be the D (6 bases). This CDR3 region has 12 residues. The V gene's germline CDR1 is SGDLS and CDR2 YYNGEE. With 3 bases removed from V and 3 bases from J, the gap between germline ends came to 6 bases. The CDR3 loop reads CASSGQDTEAFF. The CDR3 DNA sequence: TGTGCCAGCAGCGGACAGGACACTGAAGCTTTCTTT.

This clone was seen just once. The chain carries TRBV10-3 and TRBJ1-4; D is unclear. This CDR3 is built from 12 residues. CDR1 and CDR2 from the germline V gene are ENHRY and SYGVKD. V gave up 0 bases and J gave up 9 bases, with 5 bases separating them. The CDR3 bases are TGTGCCATCAGTGAGTCTGCAAAAAAACTGTTTTTT. Amino acids: CAISESAKKLFF.

The chain employs TRBV27 and TRBJ2-7, with TRBD1 identical over 7 bases. Trimming cost V 3 bases and J 4 bases; bases outside gene matches: 15. The CDR3 is made up of 17 amino acids. The V gene's germline CDR1 is MNHEY and CDR2 SMNVEV (reference sequence). The CDR3 DNA reads as TGTGCCAGCAGTTTGGCGTACCCTAGGGGACAGCGATACGAGCAGTACTTC. Translated: CASSLAYPRGQRYEQYF.

This chain joins TRBV4-1 and TRBJ1-1; the D is unclear. The CDR3 contains 14 residues. Germline CDR1 MGHRA, CDR2 YSYEKL. The V end lost 1 base, the J end lost 5 bases, and 11 bases lay between the germline ends. CDR3 residues: CASSQVPWDTEAFF. The CDR3 coding sequence is TGCGCCAGCAGCCAAGTTCCGTGGGATACTGAAGCTTTCTTT.

J is TRBJ2-4 and V is TRBV18; 13 bases match TRBD2. Germline lookup yields CDR1 KGHSH and CDR2 LQKENI. Unmatched junction bases numbered 5, after V lost 0 bases and J lost 0 bases. The CDR3 sequence is 19 residues long. CDR3 protein: CASSPPGTSGVRAKNIQYF. DNA of the CDR3: TGTGCCAGCTCACCACCCGGGACTAGCGGGGTTCGAGCCAAAAACATTCAGTACTTC. Drawing the rest from reference TRBV18 and TRBJ2-4, the complete variable domain is NAGVMQNPRHLVRRRGQEARLRCSPMKGHSHVYWYRQLPEEGLKFMVYLQKENIIDESGMPKERFSAEFPKEGPSILRIQQVVRGDSAAYFCASSPPGTSGVRAKNIQYFGAGTRLSVL.

This clone was detected only once. The CDR3 spells CASSQGGGGFSYNSPLHF. The CDR3 DNA is TGTGCCAGCAGCCAAGGGGGAGGGGGATTCTCCTATAATTCACCCCTCCACTTT. This sequence joins TRBV11-2 and TRBJ1-6; D might be TRBD1 (6 bases). This CDR3 has 18 amino acids. Trimming removed 5 bases from V and 0 bases from J, with 17 bases in between. Germline V gene sequence: CDR1 SGHAT, CDR2 FQNNGV. The variable domain in full, with the rest retrieved from reference TRBV11-2 and TRBJ1-6, is EAGVAQSPRYKIIEKRQSVAFWCNPISGHATLYWYQQILGQGPKLLIQFQNNGVVDDSQLPKDRFSAERLKGVDSTLKIQPAKLEDSAVYLCASSQGGGGFSYNSPLHFGNGTRLTVT.

The chain recombines TRBV7-9 with TRBJ2-7; 12 bases are shared with TRBD2. J gave up 5 bases and V 3 bases, and 5 bases lay outside the gene matches. Per germline, CDR1 SEHNR and CDR2 FQNEAQ (reference sequence). The length of the CDR3 is 15 residues. The CDR3 spells CASSLSSGRAHEQYF. For the CDR3, the DNA is TGTGCCAGCAGCTTGTCTAGCGGGAGGGCGCACGAGCAGTACTTC.

CDR3 loop: CASTPGGDGYGIQYF. CDR3 nucleotides: TGTGCCAGCACCCCAGGGGGAGATGGATATGGCATTCAGTACTTC. The chain is built from TRBV7-9 and TRBJ2-4; 7 nucleotides line up with TRBD1. The CDR3 spans 15 residues. Trimming took 7 bases from V and 9 from J; bases not matched to a gene: 15. CDR1 and CDR2 from the germline V gene are SEHNR and FQNEAQ (reference sequence).

V is TRBV6-5 and J is TRBJ2-2; 8 nucleotides line up with TRBD1. Germline-derived CDR1 and CDR2 are MNHEY and SVGAGI. CDR3 length equals 15 residues. The junction had 6 bases not matched to a gene; V was cut back by 2 bases and J by 7 bases. This CDR3 is CASSYVQGANGELFF. DNA for the CDR3: TGTGCCAGCAGTTACGTGCAGGGGGCAAACGGGGAGCTGTTTTTT.

This clone has more than one count but fewer than ten. This chain uses TRBV5-4 with TRBJ2-2, with TRBD1 matching over 8 bases. The CDR3 extends over 14 amino acids. The V and J ends lost 4 bases and 6 bases, in that order; junction bases with no gene match: 5. CDR1 and CDR2 from the germline V gene are SGHNT and YYREEE (reference sequence). The CDR3 loop reads CASSPDRVAGELFF. The CDR3 coding sequence is TGTGCCAGCAGCCCGGACAGGGTTGCCGGGGAGCTGTTTTTT.

This clone was seen a handful of times. V usage is TRBV4-2 and J usage is TRBJ1-4; D is perhaps TRBD1 (5 bases). Germline V lookup: CDR1 LGHNA, CDR2 YNFKEQ. The CDR3 sequence is 14 residues long. The V gene lost 3 bases and the J gene lost 3 bases, with 8 bases spanning the gap. CDR3 in amino acids: CASSHVGANEKLFF. Written as DNA, the CDR3 is TGTGCCAGCAGCCATGTAGGGGCTAATGAAAAACTGTTTTTT.

The V and J genes are TRBV6-6 and TRBJ1-2, with D uncertain. The germline V gene encodes CDR1 MNHNY and CDR2 SVGAGI (reference sequence). Trimming pared 8 bases from V and 8 bases from J, leaving 18 bases between. The CDR3 length is 13 residues. The CDR3 protein is CASRGRVDPGYTF. The CDR3 nucleotides read TGTGCCAGCCGCGGACGTGTCGACCCGGGCTACACCTTC.

This clone has only a few counts. V and J are TRBV2 and TRBJ1-5; a possible D gene is TRBD1 (6 bases). V was cut by 6 bases and J by 0 bases, with 12 bases left in between. This CDR3 has 15 amino acids. The germline V gene encodes CDR1 SNHLY and CDR2 FYNNEI. The CDR3 here is CASRRTVYSNQPQHF. Written as DNA, the CDR3 is TGTGCCAGCAGACGGACAGTCTATAGCAATCAGCCCCAGCATTTT.

This rearrangement joins TRBV2 to TRBJ1-2; D is uncertain. CDR1 and CDR2 from the germline V gene are SNHLY and FYNNEI. The CDR3 runs to 12 residues. V gave up 6 bases and J gave up 3 bases, with 8 bases separating them. The CDR3 DNA sequence: TGTGCCAGCAGCCCGGCGGACTATGGCTACACCTTC. Protein: CASSPADYGYTF.

Only one count was recorded for this clone. The chain joins TRBV7-9 to TRBJ1-6; D is unclear. The CDR3 has 13 residues. Per the germline V gene, CDR1 is SEHNR and CDR2 is FQNEAQ (reference sequence). The V end lost 3 bases, the J end lost 7 bases, and 7 bases lay between the germline ends. The DNA of the CDR3 is TGTGCCAGCAGCTTGGTAGGAAATTCACCCCTCCACTTT. This gives the protein CASSLVGNSPLHF.

The chain uses TRBV15 and TRBJ2-1; D may be TRBD1 (6 bases). The CDR3 spans 15 residues. V was shortened by 4 bases and J by 2 bases, with 12 bases between the two germline ends. Germline V gives CDR1 LNHNV, CDR2 YYDKDF (reference sequence). The CDR3 DNA sequence: TGTGCCACCAGCAAACCGGGACACACCTACAATGAGCAGTTCTTC. It is translated as CATSKPGHTYNEQFF.

The chain has TRBV11-2 and TRBJ2-1; maybe TRBD2 (6 bases). The V and J ends lost 4 bases and 5 bases respectively, with 18 bases between them. The CDR3 contains 16 residues. CDR1 and CDR2 from the germline V gene are SGHAT and FQNNGV. Here the CDR3 reads CASSSRESSLHNEQFF. The CDR3 DNA is TGTGCCAGCAGCTCACGGGAGTCTTCCCTTCACAATGAGCAGTTCTTC.

In this sample, this clone turned up once. The CDR3 loop is CASSRDGANFYTQYF. The CDR3 DNA reads TGTGCCAGCAGTCGGGACGGGGCGAACTTTTATACGCAGTATTTT. The chain is built from TRBV2 and TRBJ2-3; D possibly matches TRBD1 or TRBD2 (5 bases each). In germline, CDR1 is SNHLY, CDR2 FYNNEI. The V and J ends lost 5 bases and 7 bases respectively, with 19 bases between them. This CDR3 has 15 amino acids.